This T cell receptor beta chain came from a study of CD8 T cells in Susac syndrome. Findings and caveats of the study: Acknowledgment was made by the study that its TCR sequencing and HLA analysis involved a relatively small number of individuals.

Notes on this clonotype: Its antigen is undetermined.

Sequencing of TCR beta was carried out in blood CD8+ and CD4+ T cells. It was negative isolation that provided the CD8+ and CD4+ T cells, whereas TEMRA cells were enriched by FACS. cDNA came from approximately 0.5 to 1 ug RNA primed by random hexamers. TCR beta CDR3 was amplified by immunoSEQ multiplex PCR. This amplification extended across 54 Vbeta and 13 Jbeta segments. TCRdb reprocessed the immunoSEQ multiplex PCR reads via MiXCR and lists one record per CDR3 protein. The table records roughly 150,000 distinct CDR3 sequences, roughly 94% of them present only once. V was clipped by 4 bases and J by 0 bases, with 10 bases between them. Germline V lookup: CDR1 LGHDT, CDR2 YNNKEL (reference sequence). CDR3 size: 14 residues.

The source is a human donor with multiple sclerosis. The sequenced sample consisted of CD4+ T cells from PBMCs. This chain links TRBV3-1 with TRBJ2-7; possibly TRBD1 for D (6 bases). CDR3 nucleotide sequence: TGTGCCAGCAGCCGGGCGACAGGCTCCTACGAGCAGTACTTC. This gives the protein CASSRATGSYEQYF.